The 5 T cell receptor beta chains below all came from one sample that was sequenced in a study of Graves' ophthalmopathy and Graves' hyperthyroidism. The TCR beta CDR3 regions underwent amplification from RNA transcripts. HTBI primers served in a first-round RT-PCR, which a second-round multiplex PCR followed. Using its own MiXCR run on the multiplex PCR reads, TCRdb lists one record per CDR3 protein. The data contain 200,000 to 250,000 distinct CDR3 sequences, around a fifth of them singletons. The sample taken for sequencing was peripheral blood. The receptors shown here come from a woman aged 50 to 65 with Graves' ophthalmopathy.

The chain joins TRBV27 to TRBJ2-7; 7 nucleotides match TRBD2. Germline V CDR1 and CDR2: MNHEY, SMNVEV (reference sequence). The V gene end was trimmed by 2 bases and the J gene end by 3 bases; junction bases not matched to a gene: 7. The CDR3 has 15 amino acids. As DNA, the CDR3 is TGTGCCAGCAGTTTAGAGGAGCCGGGGGGCTACGAGCAGTACTTC. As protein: CASSLEEPGGYEQYF.

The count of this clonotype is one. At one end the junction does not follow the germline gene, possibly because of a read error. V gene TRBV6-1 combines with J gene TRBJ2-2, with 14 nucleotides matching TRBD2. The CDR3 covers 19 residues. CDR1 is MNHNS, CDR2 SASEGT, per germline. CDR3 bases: TGTGCCAGCAGTGGCGCGGGACTAGCGGGAGTAACGAACACCGGGGAGCTGTCTTTT. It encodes CASSGAGLAGVTNTGELSF.

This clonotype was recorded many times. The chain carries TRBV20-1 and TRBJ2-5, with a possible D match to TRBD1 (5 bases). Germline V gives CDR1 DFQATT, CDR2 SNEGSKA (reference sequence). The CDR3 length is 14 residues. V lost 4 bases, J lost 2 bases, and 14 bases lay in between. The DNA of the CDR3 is TGCAGTGCTATCGAAGGGGCCGAACAAGAGACCCAGTACTTC. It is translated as CSAIEGAEQETQYF.

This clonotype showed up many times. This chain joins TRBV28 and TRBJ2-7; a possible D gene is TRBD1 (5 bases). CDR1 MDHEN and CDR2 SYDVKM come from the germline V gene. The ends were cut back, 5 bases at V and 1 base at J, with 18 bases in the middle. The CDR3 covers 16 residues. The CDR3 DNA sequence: TGTGCCAGCAGTCACCTACAGGCCGACGGGTCCTACGAGCAGTACTTC. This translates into CASSHLQADGSYEQYF.

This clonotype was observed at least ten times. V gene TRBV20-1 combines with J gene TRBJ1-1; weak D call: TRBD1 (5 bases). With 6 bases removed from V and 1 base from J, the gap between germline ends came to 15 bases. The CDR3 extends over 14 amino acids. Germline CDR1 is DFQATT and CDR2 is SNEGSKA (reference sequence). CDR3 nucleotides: TGCAGTGCGAAAGGGACCGTGGGGAACACTGAAGCTTTCTTT. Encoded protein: CSAKGTVGNTEAFF.